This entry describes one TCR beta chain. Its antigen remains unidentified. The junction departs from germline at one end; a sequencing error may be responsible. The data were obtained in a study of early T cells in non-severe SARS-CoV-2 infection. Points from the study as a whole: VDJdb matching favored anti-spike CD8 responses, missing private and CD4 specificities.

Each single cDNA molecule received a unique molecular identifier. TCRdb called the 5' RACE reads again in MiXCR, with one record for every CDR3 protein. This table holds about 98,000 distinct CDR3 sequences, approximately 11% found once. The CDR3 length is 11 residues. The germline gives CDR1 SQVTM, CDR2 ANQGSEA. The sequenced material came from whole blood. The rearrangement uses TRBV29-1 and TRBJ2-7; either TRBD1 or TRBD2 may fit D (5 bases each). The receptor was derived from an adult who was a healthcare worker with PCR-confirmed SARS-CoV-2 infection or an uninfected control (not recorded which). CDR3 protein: CSVEDLGRIFF. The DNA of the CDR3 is TGCAGCGTTGAAGATCTGGGACGAATTTTCTTC.